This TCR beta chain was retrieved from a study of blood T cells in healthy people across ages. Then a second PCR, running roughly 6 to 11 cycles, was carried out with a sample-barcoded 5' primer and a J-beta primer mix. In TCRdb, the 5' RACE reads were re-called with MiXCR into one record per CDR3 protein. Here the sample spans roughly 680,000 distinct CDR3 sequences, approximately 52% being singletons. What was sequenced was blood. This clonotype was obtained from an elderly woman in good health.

CDR3 coding DNA: TGTGCCAGCACTACGGCGTGGGGACAGACCAATTATGGCTACACCTTC. Its protein product is CASTTAWGQTNYGYTF. This rearrangement joins TRBV6-2 or TRBV6-3 to TRBJ1-2, with 7 bases lining up with TRBD1. Trimming cost V 7 bases and J 5 bases; bases outside gene matches: 16. The CDR3 sequence is 16 residues long. The germline CDR1 and CDR2 sequences are MNHEY and SVGEGT.